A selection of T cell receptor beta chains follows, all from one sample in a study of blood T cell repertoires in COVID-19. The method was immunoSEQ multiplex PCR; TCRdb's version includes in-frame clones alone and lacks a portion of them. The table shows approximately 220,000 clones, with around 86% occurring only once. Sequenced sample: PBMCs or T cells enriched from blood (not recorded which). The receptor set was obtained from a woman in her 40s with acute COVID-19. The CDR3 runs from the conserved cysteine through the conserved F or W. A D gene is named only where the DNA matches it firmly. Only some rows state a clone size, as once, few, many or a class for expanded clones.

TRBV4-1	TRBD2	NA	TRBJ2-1	TGCGCCAGCAGCCAATCGGGAGCGGGAGGGCGGGGCAATGAGCAGTTCTTC	CASSQSGAGGRGNEQFF
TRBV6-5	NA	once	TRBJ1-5	TGTGCCAGCAGACTGGGGGGGATGAGCAATCAGCCCCAGCATTTT	CASRLGGMSNQPQHF
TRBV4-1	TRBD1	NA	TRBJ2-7	TGCGCCAGCAGCCCCTCCTGGACAGGGTCCTACGAGCAGTACTTC	CASSPSWTGSYEQYF
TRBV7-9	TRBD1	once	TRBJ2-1	TGTGCCAGCAGCCTGGCACAGGGGGTTGCGGATGAGCAGTTCTTC	CASSLAQGVADEQFF
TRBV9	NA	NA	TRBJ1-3	TGTGCCAGCAGCGTATCGGGGGGTGTGGGACTAGGTGGTTCTGGAAACACCATATATTTT	CASSVSGGVGLGGSGNTIYF
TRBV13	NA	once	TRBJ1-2	TGTGCCAGCAGCTTAGGGACAGCGAACTATGGCTACACCTTC	CASSLGTANYGYTF
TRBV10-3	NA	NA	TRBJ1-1	TGTGCCACCACGGACATCCGGAACACTGAAGCTTTCTTT	CATTDIRNTEAFF
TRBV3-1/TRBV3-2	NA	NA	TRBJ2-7	TGTGCCAGCAGCCAAGTAGAGGCACGTTACTCCTACGAGCAGTACTTC	CASSQVEARYSYEQYF
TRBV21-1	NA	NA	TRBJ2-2	TGTGCCAGCAGCAAAGACTACTCAAAAAACACCGGGGAGCTGTTTTTT	CASSKDYSKNTGELFF
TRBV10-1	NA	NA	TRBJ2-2	TGCGCCAGCAGGGTCCCGGTGGGGCATCTAAATACAATCACCGGGGAGCTGTTTTTT	CASRVPVGHLNTITGELFF
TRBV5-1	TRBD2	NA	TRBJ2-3	TGCGCCAGCAGCCCGACTAGCACTAGCACAGATACGCAGTATTTT	CASSPTSTSTDTQYF
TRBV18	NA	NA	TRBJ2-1	TGTGCCAGCTCCCCGCGGGCAGATTTTACCTACAATGAGCAGTTCTTC	CASSPRADFTYNEQFF